The T cell receptor (beta chain) under discussion was sequenced for a study of T cell responses to AZD1222 COVID-19 vaccine. Sequencing was performed with immunoSEQ multiplex PCR; in TCRdb, only in-frame clones are kept and a portion is missing. Of about 130,000 clones in the sample, around 89% are singletons; the top ten hold roughly 4.5%. V shed 2 bases and J shed 0 bases, with 14 bases lying between them. There are 16 residues in the CDR3. Germline CDR1 SGDLS, CDR2 YYNGEE. The chain recombines TRBV9 with TRBJ1-1; D is possibly TRBD1 (6 bases). The origin of this receptor is an adult in good health. Specimen: peripheral blood, collected on day 0 of AZD1222 vaccination. CDR3 amino acids: CASSVGGSGLNTEAFF. The DNA of the CDR3 is TGTGCCAGCAGCGTGGGGGGCTCTGGACTGAACACTGAAGCTTTCTTT.